Shown below are 30 T cell receptor beta chains from a single sample sequenced in a study of cytomegalovirus exposure and HLA in healthy donors. The PCR made use of 60 Vbeta and 13 Jbeta primers. The method was immunoSEQ multiplex PCR; TCRdb's version includes in-frame clones alone and lacks a portion of them. Counted here are 130,000 or so clones, 65% to 80% occurring once; the ten biggest clones make up about 1.5%. Sequencing was performed on PBMCs. The receptors shown here come from a woman younger than 30 in good health and CMV-seronegative.

The chain carries TRBV4-1 and TRBJ2-7, with 7 bases fitting TRBD2. J lost 6 bases, V lost 0 bases, and 11 bases had no gene match. The germline V gene encodes CDR1 MGHRA and CDR2 YSYEKL. The CDR3 loop spans 16 amino acids. The DNA for the CDR3 is TGCGCCAGCAGCCAAGATCGCGGCGGGAGTTCTAGCGAGCAGTACTTC. Its translation: CASSQDRGGSSSEQYF.

This clone was seen once. The genes are TRBV6-4 and TRBJ1-4; TRBD1 agrees at 7 bases. Germline V lookup: CDR1 MRHNA, CDR2 SNTAGT. The CDR3 covers 15 residues. J gave up 4 bases and V 6 bases, and 8 bases lay outside the gene matches. CDR3 sequence reads: CASRQPGQINEKLFF. CDR3 nucleotides: TGTGCCAGCAGACAACCGGGACAGATTAATGAAAAACTGTTTTTT.

The table lists this clone with a count of one. This rearrangement joins TRBV19 to TRBJ1-4; D unresolved. V lost 1 base to trimming and J lost 10 bases, with 16 bases between them. This CDR3 has 15 amino acids. The germline gives CDR1 LNHDA, CDR2 SQIVND (reference sequence). CDR3 coding DNA: TGTGCCAGTAGTATAGTACGAGACCCACCGGGAAAACTGTTTTTT. The encoded protein is CASSIVRDPPGKLFF.

The chain employs TRBV7-6 and TRBJ1-1; no definite D call. Germline assignment: CDR1 SGHVS and CDR2 FNYEAQ. CDR3 length: 15 residues. The V end lost 5 bases, the J end lost 4 bases, and 17 bases lay between the germline ends. The CDR3 region is CASSPGRGEGTEAFF. The CDR3 region has the DNA TGTGCCAGCAGCCCTGGCCGGGGTGAGGGCACTGAAGCTTTCTTT.

This chain connects TRBV11-2 to TRBJ2-7; D possibly corresponds to TRBD2 (5 bases). Trimming cost V 8 bases and J 4 bases, with 18 bases left between them. Germline assignment: CDR1 SGHAT and CDR2 FQNNGV. The CDR3 has 14 residues. CDR3 sequence: CASLYGGPGYEQYF. As DNA, the CDR3 is TGTGCCAGCCTGTATGGCGGGCCTGGGTACGAGCAGTACTTC.

The chain is built from TRBV13 and TRBJ1-1, with 7 positions matching TRBD1. V lost 4 bases, J lost 4 bases, and 6 bases stayed unmatched. From germline, CDR1 is PRHDT and CDR2 FYEKMQ (reference sequence). CDR3 length: 14 amino acids. The CDR3 DNA reads as TGTGCCAGCAGCTGGCACAGGGGAACCACTGAAGCTTTCTTT. It encodes CASSWHRGTTEAFF.

V gene TRBV29-1 combines with J gene TRBJ1-1, with a possible D match to TRBD1 (5 bases). The V end lost 4 bases, the J end lost 2 bases, and 8 bases lay between the germline ends. CDR1 is SQVTM and CDR2 is ANQGSEA in the germline V gene. CDR3 length: 12 residues. The CDR3: CSVVGGNTEAFF. The CDR3 DNA is TGCAGCGTTGTGGGGGGTAACACTGAAGCTTTCTTT.

This clone has just a few counts. The chain couples TRBV29-1 to TRBJ1-1, with 8 bases fitting TRBD1. This CDR3 spans 15 amino acids. V gave up 1 base and J gave up 0 bases; unmatched junction bases: 4. Per the germline V gene, CDR1 is SQVTM and CDR2 is ANQGSEA. Here the CDR3 DNA reads TGCAGCGTTGAAGGGACAGGGTTCGTGAACACTGAAGCTTTCTTT. It translates to CSVEGTGFVNTEAFF.

This clone has only a few counts. The chain employs TRBV6-6 and TRBJ2-5; no reliable D call. This CDR3 region has 15 residues. CDR1 and CDR2 (germline): MNHNY, SVGAGI (reference sequence). Trimming removed 2 bases at V and 2 bases at J, with 12 bases between. The CDR3 nucleotides read TGTGCCAGCAGTTACAAGCGACCCATACAAGAGACCCAGTACTTC. Its protein product is CASSYKRPIQETQYF.

The chain recombines TRBV7-9 with TRBJ2-5; 9 bases line up with TRBD2. The CDR3 loop spans 16 amino acids. The germline V gene has CDR1 SEHNR and CDR2 FQNEAQ (reference sequence). V shed 7 bases and J 4 bases; nucleotides not matched to a gene: 13. DNA of the CDR3: TGTGCCAGCAACCCTGGGGGTAGCGGGAGCAGAGAGACCCAGTACTTC. It is translated as CASNPGGSGSRETQYF.

The gene calls are TRBV5-6 and TRBJ2-7, with D unresolved. The length of the CDR3 is 14 residues. The germline gives CDR1 SGHDT, CDR2 YYEEEE. With 0 bases removed from V and 0 bases from J, the gap between germline ends came to 7 bases. This chain's CDR3 is CASSLDWSSYEQYF. CDR3 DNA sequence: TGTGCCAGCAGCTTGGACTGGAGCTCCTACGAGCAGTACTTC.

The chain couples TRBV30 to TRBJ1-4; 8 bases are a match to TRBD1. Germline CDR1 and CDR2: GTSNPN and SVGIG (reference sequence). The CDR3 spans 15 residues. V lost 1 base, J lost 4 bases, and 5 bases stayed unmatched. The CDR3 region has the DNA TGTGCCTGGAGTGAGACAGGGGCCTTTAATGAAAAACTGTTTTTT. Protein product: CAWSETGAFNEKLFF.

The chain uses TRBV5-1 and TRBJ1-4, with a weak D call TRBD1 (5 bases). The CDR3 length is 14 residues. V was cut by 2 bases and J by 5 bases, with 10 bases left in between. From germline, CDR1 is SGHRS and CDR2 YFSETQ. The CDR3, as DNA: TGCGCCAGCAGCTTTGCGTCAGGGAATGAAAAACTGTTTTTT. Translated, it gives CASSFASGNEKLFF.

The rearrangement uses TRBV5-1 and TRBJ2-2; 11 bases agree with TRBD1. This CDR3 region has 15 residues. J gave up 4 bases and V 5 bases, and 4 bases lay outside the gene matches. CDR1 is SGHRS, CDR2 YFSETQ, per germline. CDR3 in DNA: TGCGCCAGCAGTACCGGGACAGGGGGCACCGGGGAGCTGTTTTTT. This gives the protein CASSTGTGGTGELFF.

The chain links TRBV27 to TRBJ1-2; 8 bases are a match to TRBD1. Unmatched junction bases numbered 5, after V lost 11 bases and J lost 3 bases. This CDR3 is built from 12 residues. CDR1 is MNHEY and CDR2 is SMNVEV in the germline V gene (reference sequence). CDR3 sequence (DNA): TGTGCCTCAAAGACAGGGGACTATGGCTACACCTTC. Its protein product is CASKTGDYGYTF.

This rearrangement joins TRBV29-1 to TRBJ2-7; tentative D call: TRBD2 (6 bases). Germline CDR1 and CDR2: SQVTM and ANQGSEA. The CDR3 contains 13 residues. Trimming pared 0 bases from V and 7 bases from J, leaving 13 bases between. The CDR3, as DNA: TGCAGCGTTGAAGATCGAATCGGGGGAGAGCAGTACTTC. Residues: CSVEDRIGGEQYF.

The chain uses TRBV9 and TRBJ2-2; 7 bases agree with TRBD1. Looked up from germline, CDR1 is SGDLS and CDR2 is YYNGEE. The CDR3 length is 17 residues. Trimming removed 4 bases from V and 2 bases from J; junction bases left unmatched: 11. CDR3 region: CASSSPRGTDNTGELFF. DNA for the CDR3: TGTGCCAGCAGCTCCCCGCGAGGGACAGATAACACCGGGGAGCTGTTTTTT.

This sequence joins TRBV6-1 and TRBJ1-1, with a weak D call TRBD1 (6 bases). The germline CDR1 and CDR2 sequences are MNHNS and SASEGT. Trimming took 2 bases from V and 4 from J, leaving 20 bases between them. The CDR3 is 17 amino acids. The CDR3 spells CASSETGGSGVVTEAFF. The CDR3 DNA is TGTGCCAGCAGTGAAACCGGGGGGTCAGGGGTTGTCACTGAAGCTTTCTTT.

This chain connects TRBV5-1 to TRBJ1-1; D unclear. This CDR3 contains 17 residues. Germline-derived CDR1 and CDR2 are SGHRS and YFSETQ. V gave up 0 bases and J gave up 1 base, with 16 bases separating them. CDR3 sequence (DNA): TGCGCCAGCAGCTTGGGAGGGTTTGGCTCCAAGAACACTGAAGCTTTCTTT. Translation gives CASSLGGFGSKNTEAFF.

The genes are TRBV19 and TRBJ2-7, with 7 bases that match TRBD1. Germline CDR1 and CDR2: LNHDA and SQIVND (reference sequence). CDR3 length equals 15 residues. Unmatched junction bases numbered 8, after V lost 3 bases and J lost 3 bases. As DNA, the CDR3 is TGTGCCAGTAGTATGTCCGGGCAGGGGGTCTACGAGCAGTACTTC. Translated, it gives CASSMSGQGVYEQYF.

This rearrangement joins TRBV5-1 to TRBJ1-2; 11 bases agree with TRBD1. The CDR3 runs 15 residues. Germline V lookup: CDR1 SGHRS, CDR2 YFSETQ. V trimming: 4 bases; J trimming: 4 bases; junction bases outside the gene matches: 6. The CDR3 spells CASSPTGTGGYGYTF. The CDR3 DNA reads TGCGCCAGCAGCCCCACCGGGACAGGGGGCTATGGCTACACCTTC.

This clone was counted a few times. J is TRBJ1-1 and V is TRBV30, with D perhaps TRBD1 (5 bases). The CDR3 is 14 amino acids. Germline V gene sequence: CDR1 GTSNPN, CDR2 SVGIG (reference sequence). Trimming took off 2 bases at V and 1 base at J, with 11 bases between the two ends. The CDR3 reads CAWSFTGPNTEAFF. CDR3 DNA sequence: TGTGCCTGGAGTTTCACAGGTCCGAACACTGAAGCTTTCTTT.

The rearrangement joins TRBV10-1 to TRBJ1-1; the D gene is possibly TRBD1 (5 bases). The CDR3 length is 13 residues. The germline V and J ends were trimmed by 6 bases and 3 bases, with 11 bases remaining between them. In germline, CDR1 is WNHNN, CDR2 SYGVQD (reference sequence). The CDR3 sequence: CASSVDTDTEAFF. CDR3 coding DNA: TGCGCCAGCAGCGTGGACACGGACACTGAAGCTTTCTTT.

The CDR3 loop is CASRMGQGFLRGYTF. CDR3 nucleotides: TGTGCCAGTAGGATGGGACAGGGGTTTTTACGGGGCTACACCTTC. The gene calls are TRBV19 and TRBJ1-2; TRBD1 matches at 10 bases. Germline V gives CDR1 LNHDA, CDR2 SQIVND (reference sequence). This CDR3 is built from 15 residues. Trimming cost V 6 bases and J 8 bases; bases outside gene matches: 12.

This clone was observed a few times. The chain links TRBV29-1 to TRBJ2-5; TRBD2 agrees at 7 bases. The germline CDR1 and CDR2 sequences are SQVTM and ANQGSEA. The CDR3 sequence is 12 residues long. Trimming took 5 bases from V and 4 from J; bases not matched to a gene: 4. The CDR3 coding sequence is TGCAGCGTTTTTGGGAGGGGAGAGACCCAGTACTTC. Translating gives CSVFGRGETQYF.

V usage is TRBV5-4 and J usage is TRBJ1-2; 12 positions agree with TRBD1. Trimming removed 4 bases from V and 8 bases from J; junction bases left unmatched: 6. The V gene's germline CDR1 is SGHNT and CDR2 YYREEE (reference sequence). The CDR3 loop spans 14 amino acids. CDR3 in amino acids: CASSTGTGGLGYTF. The CDR3 bases are TGTGCCAGCAGCACTGGGACAGGGGGCCTGGGCTACACCTTC.

The chain employs TRBV30 and TRBJ2-3, with 10 bases fitting TRBD1. The J segment lost 4 bases and the V segment lost 5 bases, leaving 3 bases of the junction unmatched. CDR1 and CDR2 (germline): GTSNPN, SVGIG (reference sequence). This CDR3 spans 13 amino acids. The CDR3, as DNA: TGTGCCTGGGATGGACAGGGGGCAGATACGCAGTATTTT. It yields the protein CAWDGQGADTQYF. The complete variable domain, with remaining parts taken from reference TRBV30 and TRBJ2-3, reads SQTIHQWPATLVQPVGSPLSLECTVEGTSNPNLYWYRQAAGRGLQLLFYSVGIGQISSEVPQNLSASRPQDRQFILSSKKLLLSDSGFYLCAWDGQGADTQYFGPGTRLTVL.

V and J are TRBV11-3 and TRBJ2-1; TRBD1 matches at 9 bases. The length of the CDR3 is 15 residues. Germline V lookup: CDR1 SGHNT, CDR2 YENEEA. V lost 3 bases, J lost 8 bases, and 8 bases stayed unmatched. The DNA of the CDR3 is TGTGCCAGCAGCTTCGCGGGACAGGGTCGCCATGAGCAGTTCTTC. It codes for CASSFAGQGRHEQFF.

The chain recombines TRBV5-6 with TRBJ2-7; weak D call: TRBD2 (5 bases). The CDR3 covers 14 residues. Germline V CDR1 and CDR2: SGHDT, YYEEEE. Trimming stripped 3 bases from V and 7 bases from J, with 17 bases between. The CDR3 here is CASSYYRTFREQYF. CDR3 in DNA: TGTGCCAGCAGCTACTACCGGACTTTTCGGGAGCAGTACTTC.

The chain recombines TRBV30 with TRBJ2-7; perhaps TRBD2 as D (6 bases). This CDR3 is 13 amino acids long. The germline gives CDR1 GTSNPN, CDR2 SVGIG (reference sequence). Trimming shortened V by 6 bases and J by 2 bases, and 14 bases separated the two germline ends. CDR3 in amino acids: CACAGGLAYEQYF. DNA for the CDR3: TGTGCCTGCGCCGGGGGATTAGCCTACGAGCAGTACTTC.